This passage covers 27 T cell receptor beta chains from one sample sequenced in a study of T cell responses to AZD1222 COVID-19 vaccine (dated by TCRdb to the early 2020s). The time point label on this specimen signifies: about 28 days (+/-7) after the second vaccine dose. The library relied on the immunoSEQ multiplex PCR assay. TCRdb holds this immuneACCESS table with in-frame rearrangements only. Some clones are missing; in checked studies, unresolved V genes explain under half, and the rest has no known cause. The sample includes about 270,000 clones, with almost 95% observed a single time. Together, the top ten hold around 0.57% of the sample. Here the sequenced sample was peripheral blood, taken 28 days after the second AZD1222 dose. Source of these receptors: an adult who received the AZD1222 COVID-19 vaccine.

About this clone itself: The sample carries other DNA sequences with the same CDR3. The genes are TRBV5-1 and TRBJ2-7; D uncertain. The CDR3 extends over 11 amino acids. The germline V gene encodes CDR1 SGHRS and CDR2 YFSETQ. V lost 4 bases and J lost 0, with 2 bases in between. CDR3 DNA: TGCGCCAGCAGCGACTCCTACGAGCAGTACTTC. Its translation: CASSDSYEQYF.

The chain joins TRBV30 to TRBJ2-3; D gene uncertain. Trimming took 0 bases from V and 6 from J, leaving 16 bases between them. The CDR3 is made up of 15 amino acids. Germline V gives CDR1 GTSNPN, CDR2 SVGIG (reference sequence). CDR3: CAWSVGSTPTDTQYF. CDR3 DNA: TGTGCCTGGAGTGTTGGGTCTACACCAACGGATACGCAGTATTTT.

Only one count was recorded for this clone. This chain connects TRBV5-1 to TRBJ1-3; no definite D call. CDR1 is SGHRS and CDR2 is YFSETQ in the germline V gene. V was clipped by 0 bases and J by 0 bases, with 4 bases between them. The CDR3 contains 14 residues. Written as DNA, the CDR3 is TGCGCCAGCAGCTTGGGAGCCTCTGGAAACACCATATATTTT. It encodes CASSLGASGNTIYF.

The chain links TRBV6-5 to TRBJ2-7; D is uncertain. With 0 bases removed from V and 4 bases from J, the gap between germline ends came to 16 bases. The length of the CDR3 is 16 residues. The germline CDR1 and CDR2 sequences are MNHEY and SVGAGI. The DNA of the CDR3 is TGTGCCAGCAGTTACTCCTACAGATCCCGGCAGTACGAGCAGTACTTC. Translation gives CASSYSYRSRQYEQYF.

The rearrangement joins TRBV27 to TRBJ2-1, with 13 bases aligning to TRBD2. The ends lost 5 bases at V and 9 bases at J; junction bases unmatched: 7. Germline-derived CDR1 and CDR2 are MNHEY and SMNVEV (reference sequence). The CDR3 loop spans 15 amino acids. The CDR3 DNA reads TGTGCCAGCAGTCTGGGACTAGCGGGAAGAGGTGAGCAGTTCTTC. It translates to CASSLGLAGRGEQFF.

The chain couples TRBV3-1 (or the pseudogene TRBV3-2) to TRBJ2-4; no reliable D call. Trimming removed 0 bases from V and 0 bases from J, with 9 bases in between. Per the germline V gene, CDR1 is LGHDT and CDR2 is YNNKEL (reference sequence). The CDR3 runs to 16 residues. CDR3 nucleotide sequence: TGTGCCAGCAGCCAAGATTTACAGCTAGCCAAAAACATTCAGTACTTC. Translating it yields CASSQDLQLAKNIQYF.

This chain joins TRBV20-1 and TRBJ2-7; unclear D gene. The CDR3 is 11 residues long. Germline V gene lookup returns CDR1 DFQATT and CDR2 SNEGSKA (reference sequence). CDR3 loop: CSPLGSAEQYF. In DNA form, the CDR3 reads TGCAGCCCCCTCGGATCCGCCGAGCAGTACTTC.

The V and J genes are TRBV6-5 and TRBJ2-2; D is undetermined. The CDR3 runs to 15 residues. Germline CDR1 is MNHEY and CDR2 is SVGAGI. V lost 9 bases and J lost 4, with 18 bases in between. DNA for the CDR3: TGTGCCAGTAGCAGGACCAAGTTCGGCACCGGGGAGCTGTTTTTT. This translates into CASSRTKFGTGELFF.

J is TRBJ2-2 and V is TRBV9, with TRBD1 identical over 9 bases. Trimming took 4 bases from V and 3 from J; bases not matched to a gene: 7. Germline V gene lookup returns CDR1 SGDLS and CDR2 YYNGEE. The CDR3 sequence is 16 residues long. CDR3 DNA: TGTGCCAGCAGCACTTCGGGACAGGGAGACACCGGGGAGCTGTTTTTT. It specifies CASSTSGQGDTGELFF.

The chain couples TRBV9 to TRBJ1-3; 9 positions match TRBD1. CDR1 and CDR2 from the germline V gene are SGDLS and YYNGEE. Trimming at V came to 7 bases and at J to 0 bases, leaving 5 bases not matched to a gene. The CDR3 covers 15 residues. The CDR3 nucleotides are TGTGCCAGCTCCCCACAGGGGGCCTCTGGAAACACCATATATTTT. Translation gives CASSPQGASGNTIYF.

The gene calls are TRBV19 and TRBJ1-1; D is uncertain. The CDR3 is made up of 15 amino acids. The ends were cut back, 1 base at V and 5 bases at J, with 14 bases in the middle. CDR1 and CDR2 from the germline V gene are LNHDA and SQIVND (reference sequence). CDR3 sequence: CASSIVGTTGTEAFF. The CDR3 nucleotides read TGTGCCAGTAGTATAGTTGGAACCACGGGGACTGAAGCTTTCTTT.

V is TRBV28 and J is TRBJ1-2; TRBD1 might be the D (5 bases). CDR1 and CDR2 (germline): MDHEN, SYDVKM. Trimming cost V 10 bases and J 6 bases, with 18 bases left between them. The CDR3 is 13 residues long. The CDR3 spells CAILTGGTHGYTF. The CDR3 DNA reads as TGTGCCATCCTAACGGGGGGGACCCATGGCTACACCTTC.

The rearrangement joins TRBV7-2 to TRBJ2-7; D may be TRBD1 (6 bases). With 3 bases removed from V and 0 bases from J, the gap between germline ends came to 15 bases. This CDR3 spans 16 amino acids. Germline CDR1 reads SGHTA; CDR2 reads FQGNSA. CDR3 DNA: TGTGCCAGCAGCTTCTCGGCAGGGGTAACCTCCTACGAGCAGTACTTC. Translation: CASSFSAGVTSYEQYF.

CDR3 sequence (DNA): TGTGCCAGCACTTTGGAGACAGGGTCCGGCAATGAGCAGTTCTTC. This encodes CASTLETGSGNEQFF. This chain connects TRBV28 to TRBJ2-1; the match to TRBD1 covers 7 bases. V lost 7 bases to trimming and J lost 6 bases; unmatched junction nucleotides: 12. In germline, CDR1 is MDHEN, CDR2 SYDVKM. The CDR3 sequence is 15 residues long.

The CDR3 spells CASSLDVTSNQPQHF. The CDR3 DNA reads as TGTGCCAGCAGCTTAGATGTCACCAGCAATCAGCCCCAGCATTTT. The chain has TRBV11-2 and TRBJ1-5; D is unresolved. There are 15 residues in the CDR3. Germline-derived CDR1 and CDR2 are SGHAT and FQNNGV. V dropped 0 bases and J dropped 1 base, with 7 bases sitting between them. The whole variable domain, remainder taken from reference TRBV11-2 and TRBJ1-5, is EAGVAQSPRYKIIEKRQSVAFWCNPISGHATLYWYQQILGQGPKLLIQFQNNGVVDDSQLPKDRFSAERLKGVDSTLKIQPAKLEDSAVYLCASSLDVTSNQPQHFGDGTRLSIL.

Comments on this clone: Additional DNA sequences in this sample encode the identical CDR3. V usage is TRBV6-5 and J usage is TRBJ1-2; D unclear. This CDR3 is built from 13 residues. CDR1 is MNHEY and CDR2 is SVGAGI in the germline V gene. Trimming took off 5 bases at V and 7 bases at J, with 14 bases between the two ends. CDR3 nucleotide sequence: TGTGCCAGCAGTCCTCCTGGAGTTCCTGGCTACACCTTC. This codes for CASSPPGVPGYTF.

The rearrangement links TRBV6-6 to TRBJ1-3; D is ambiguous. V lost 5 bases and J lost 0, with 11 bases in between. Germline V gene sequence: CDR1 MNHNY, CDR2 SVGAGI (reference sequence). The CDR3 totals 15 residues. CDR3 nucleotides: TGTGCCAGCAGTGGTGACACCGACTCTGGAAACACCATATATTTT. Residues: CASSGDTDSGNTIYF.

The rearrangement joins TRBV15 to TRBJ2-2; D not certain. The germline V and J ends were trimmed by 1 base and 5 bases, with 14 bases remaining between them. The CDR3 is made up of 16 amino acids. Germline V lookup: CDR1 LNHNV, CDR2 YYDKDF (reference sequence). Here the CDR3 reads CATSRALGRRTGELFF. The CDR3 DNA reads TGTGCCACCAGCAGAGCCCTAGGCAGACGAACCGGGGAGCTGTTTTTT.

This rearrangement joins TRBV11-2 to TRBJ2-1; D is uncertain. This CDR3 has 11 amino acids. The germline V gene has CDR1 SGHAT and CDR2 FQNNGV. Deletions cut 5 bases from V and 3 bases from J, with 2 bases between. The CDR3 DNA reads as TGTGCCAGCAGCGTCTACAATGAGCAGTTCTTC. Residues: CASSVYNEQFF. Complete variable domain (other parts from reference TRBV11-2 and TRBJ2-1): EAGVAQSPRYKIIEKRQSVAFWCNPISGHATLYWYQQILGQGPKLLIQFQNNGVVDDSQLPKDRFSAERLKGVDSTLKIQPAKLEDSAVYLCASSVYNEQFFGPGTRLTVL.

This clone appeared a single time. The chain uses TRBV3-1 (or the pseudogene TRBV3-2) and TRBJ1-6; D is perhaps TRBD1 (5 bases). Trimming cost V 6 bases and J 5 bases, with 8 bases left between them. Germline V gene sequence: CDR1 LGHDT, CDR2 YNNKEL (reference sequence). The CDR3 is 13 residues long. The chain's CDR3 is CASRLTDNSPLHF. The CDR3 DNA follows: TGTGCCAGCAGGTTGACAGATAATTCACCCCTCCACTTT.

The rearrangement joins TRBV19 to TRBJ1-6; TRBD1 agrees at 8 bases. The ends lost 5 bases at V and 7 bases at J; junction bases unmatched: 4. From germline, CDR1 is LNHDA and CDR2 SQIVND (reference sequence). The CDR3 is made up of 14 amino acids. DNA of the CDR3: TGTGCCAGTAGTTTCACAGGGGGGAATTCACCCCTCCACTTT. It codes for CASSFTGGNSPLHF.

In DNA form, the CDR3 reads TGTGCCAGCAGTGATGAAGGTGAGCAGTTCTTC. This sequence encodes CASSDEGEQFF. The rearrangement joins TRBV2 to TRBJ2-1; no reliable D call. This CDR3 comprises 11 residues. The V gene lost 3 bases and the J gene lost 9 bases, with 6 bases spanning the gap. Germline V gene sequence: CDR1 SNHLY, CDR2 FYNNEI.

The chain carries TRBV11-3 and TRBJ1-2, with D maybe TRBD1 (5 bases). Germline CDR1 SGHNT, CDR2 YENEEA. This CDR3 contains 12 residues. With 5 bases removed from V and 4 bases from J, the gap between germline ends came to 8 bases. The CDR3 sequence: CASSGQSYGYTF. The CDR3 DNA reads as TGTGCCAGCAGCGGACAAAGCTATGGCTACACCTTC.

The V call is TRBV20-1, the J call TRBJ1-5; 11 bases align to TRBD1. The CDR3 contains 13 residues. V gave up 3 bases and J gave up 7 bases; unmatched junction bases: 2. Germline CDR1 reads DFQATT; CDR2 reads SNEGSKA (reference sequence). This CDR3 is CSASRDRGQPQHF. In nucleotides, the CDR3 is TGCAGTGCTAGTAGGGACAGGGGGCAGCCCCAGCATTTT.

The V call is TRBV18, the J call TRBJ2-3, with D maybe TRBD2 (6 bases). The CDR3 length is 14 residues. The germline CDR1 and CDR2 sequences are KGHSH and LQKENI. The V end lost 3 bases, the J end lost 4 bases, and 11 bases lay between the germline ends. Here the CDR3 DNA reads TGTGCCAGCTCACCGCTTAGCGGCGCAGATACGCAGTATTTT. Protein: CASSPLSGADTQYF.

The chain joins TRBV29-1 to TRBJ2-7; 9 bases agree with TRBD1. V lost 6 bases, J lost 0 bases, and 6 bases stayed unmatched. CDR3 length: 14 amino acids. The V gene's germline CDR1 is SQVTM and CDR2 ANQGSEA. This chain's CDR3 is CSVRPGQGSYEQYF. For the CDR3, the DNA is TGCAGCGTAAGACCGGGACAGGGCTCCTACGAGCAGTACTTC.

As for this clone: At the DNA level, this CDR3 is encoded by other sequences in the same sample as well. The genes are TRBV4-2 and TRBJ2-1; D is unclear. The CDR3 has 13 residues. V was shortened by 1 base and J by 4 bases, with 5 bases between the two germline ends. CDR1 and CDR2 (germline): LGHNA, YNFKEQ. The CDR3 spells CASSQGTYNEQFF. The CDR3 DNA follows: TGTGCCAGCAGCCAAGGGACGTACAATGAGCAGTTCTTC.